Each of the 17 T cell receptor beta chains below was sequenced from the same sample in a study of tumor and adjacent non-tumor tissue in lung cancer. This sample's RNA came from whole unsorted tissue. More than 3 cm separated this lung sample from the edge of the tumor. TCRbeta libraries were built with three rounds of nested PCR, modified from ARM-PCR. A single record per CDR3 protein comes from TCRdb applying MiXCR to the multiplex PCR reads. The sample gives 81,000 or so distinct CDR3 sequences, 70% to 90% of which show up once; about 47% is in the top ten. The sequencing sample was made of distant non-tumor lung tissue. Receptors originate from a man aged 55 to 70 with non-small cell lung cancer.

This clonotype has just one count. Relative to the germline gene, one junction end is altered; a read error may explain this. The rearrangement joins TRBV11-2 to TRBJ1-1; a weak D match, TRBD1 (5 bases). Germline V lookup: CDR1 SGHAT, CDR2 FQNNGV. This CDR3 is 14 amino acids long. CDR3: CANSLLERGTEAFF. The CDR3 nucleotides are TGTGCCAACAGCTTACTCGAGAGGGGTACTGAAGCTTTCTTT.

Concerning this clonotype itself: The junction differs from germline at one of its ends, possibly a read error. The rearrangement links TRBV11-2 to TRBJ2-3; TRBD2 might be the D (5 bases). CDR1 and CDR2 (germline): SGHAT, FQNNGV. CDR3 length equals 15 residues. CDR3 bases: TGTGCCAGCAGCTTTCCCAGCGGCGGGTCATATACACAGTATTTT. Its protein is CASSFPSGGSYTQYF. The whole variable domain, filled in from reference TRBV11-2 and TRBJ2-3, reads EAGVAQSPRYKIIEKRQSVAFWCNPISGHATLYWYQQILGQGPKLLIQFQNNGVVDDSQLPKDRFSAERLKGVDSTLKIQPAKLEDSAVYLCASSFPSGGSYTQYFGPGTRLTVL.

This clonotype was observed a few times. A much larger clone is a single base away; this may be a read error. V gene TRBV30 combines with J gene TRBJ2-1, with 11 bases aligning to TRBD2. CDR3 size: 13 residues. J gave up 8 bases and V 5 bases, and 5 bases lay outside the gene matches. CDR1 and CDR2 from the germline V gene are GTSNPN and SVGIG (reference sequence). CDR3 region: CAWETSGVYEQFF. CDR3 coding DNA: TGTGCCTGGGAGACTAGCGGGGTCTATGAGCAGTTCTTC.

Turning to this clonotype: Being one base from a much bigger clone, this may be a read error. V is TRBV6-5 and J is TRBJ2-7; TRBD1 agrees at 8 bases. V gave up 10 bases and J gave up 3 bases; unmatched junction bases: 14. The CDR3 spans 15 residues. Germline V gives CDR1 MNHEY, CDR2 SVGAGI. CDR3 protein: CATTPGTGHIYEQYF. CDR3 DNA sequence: TGTGCCACCACACCTGGGACAGGACATATCTACGAGCAGTACTTC.

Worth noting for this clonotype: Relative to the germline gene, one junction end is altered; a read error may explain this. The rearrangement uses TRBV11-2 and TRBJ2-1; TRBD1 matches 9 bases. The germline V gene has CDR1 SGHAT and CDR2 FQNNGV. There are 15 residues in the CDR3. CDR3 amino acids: CASSQDGQGYNEHFF. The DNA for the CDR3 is TGTGCCAGCAGCCAAGACGGACAGGGGTACAACGAGCACTTCTTC.

CDR3 nucleotide sequence: TGTGCCAGCAGCATGATGCGCGGTGCCACCGGGGAGCTGTTTTTT. Protein: CASSMMRGATGELFF. The genes are TRBV5-8 and TRBJ2-2; D not certain. The V gene lost 4 bases and the J gene lost 4 bases, with 14 bases spanning the gap. Germline V gene sequence: CDR1 SGHTS, CDR2 YDEGEE. The CDR3 is 15 residues long.

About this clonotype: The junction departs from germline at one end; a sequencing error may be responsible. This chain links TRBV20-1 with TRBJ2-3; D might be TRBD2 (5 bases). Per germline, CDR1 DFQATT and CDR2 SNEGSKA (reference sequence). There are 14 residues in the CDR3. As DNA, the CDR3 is TGCTGTGCTAGCCCGGATTCACGCACAGATACGCAGTATTTT. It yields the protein CCASPDSRTDTQYF.

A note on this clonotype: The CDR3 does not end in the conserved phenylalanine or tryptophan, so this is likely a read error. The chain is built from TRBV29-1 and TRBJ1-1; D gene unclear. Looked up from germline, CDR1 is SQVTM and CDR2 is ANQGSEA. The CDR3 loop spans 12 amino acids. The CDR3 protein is CSGESGSAEAFS. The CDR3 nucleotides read TGCAGCGGTGAAAGTGGATCCGCTGAAGCTTTCTCT.

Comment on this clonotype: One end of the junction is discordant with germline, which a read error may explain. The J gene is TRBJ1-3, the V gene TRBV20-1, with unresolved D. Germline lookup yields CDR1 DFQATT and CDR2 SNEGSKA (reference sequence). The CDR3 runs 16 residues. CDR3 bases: TGCAGCGCTAGAGATCTGAGGAGTGCCTCTGGAAACACCATATATTTT. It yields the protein CSARDLRSASGNTIYF.

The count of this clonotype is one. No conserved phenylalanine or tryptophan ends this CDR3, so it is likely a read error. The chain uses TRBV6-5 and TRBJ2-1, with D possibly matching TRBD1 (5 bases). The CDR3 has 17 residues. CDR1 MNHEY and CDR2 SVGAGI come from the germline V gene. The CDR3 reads CASSYSYRQSSYNDQFL. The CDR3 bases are TGTGCCAGCAGTTACTCGTACAGGCAGAGCTCCTACAATGATCAGTTCTTA.

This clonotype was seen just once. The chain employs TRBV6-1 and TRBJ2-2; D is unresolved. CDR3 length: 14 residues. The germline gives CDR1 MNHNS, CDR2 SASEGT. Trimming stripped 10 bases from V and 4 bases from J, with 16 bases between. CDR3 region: CANGEVQPTGELFF. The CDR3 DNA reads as TGTGCCAACGGTGAAGTTCAGCCCACCGGGGAGCTGTTTTTT.

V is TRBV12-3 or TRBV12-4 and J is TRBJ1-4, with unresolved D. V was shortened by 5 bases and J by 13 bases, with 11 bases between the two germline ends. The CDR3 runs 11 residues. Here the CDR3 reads CASSLGLRLFF. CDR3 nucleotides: TGTGCCAGCAGTCTCGGTCTTCGACTGTTTTTT.

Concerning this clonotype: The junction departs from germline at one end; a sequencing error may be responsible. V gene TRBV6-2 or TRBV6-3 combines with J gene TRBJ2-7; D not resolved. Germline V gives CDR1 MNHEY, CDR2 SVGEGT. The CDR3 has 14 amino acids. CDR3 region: CTSSYSSTLGEQYF. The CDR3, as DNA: TGTACCAGCAGTTACTCGAGCACTTTGGGCGAGCAGTACTTC.

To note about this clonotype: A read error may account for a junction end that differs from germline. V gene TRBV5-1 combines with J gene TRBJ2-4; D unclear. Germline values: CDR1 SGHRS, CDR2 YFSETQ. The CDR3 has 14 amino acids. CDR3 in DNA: TGCGCCAGCAGCATGTATAGTGCCAAAAAGATTCAGTACTTC. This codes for CASSMYSAKKIQYF.

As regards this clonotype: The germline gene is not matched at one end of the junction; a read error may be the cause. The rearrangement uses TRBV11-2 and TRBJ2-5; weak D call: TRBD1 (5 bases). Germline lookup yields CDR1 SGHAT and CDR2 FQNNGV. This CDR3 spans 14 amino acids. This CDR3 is CASSSEQVQKTQYF. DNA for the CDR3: TGTGCTAGCAGCTCTGAACAGGTCCAAAAGACCCAGTACTTC.

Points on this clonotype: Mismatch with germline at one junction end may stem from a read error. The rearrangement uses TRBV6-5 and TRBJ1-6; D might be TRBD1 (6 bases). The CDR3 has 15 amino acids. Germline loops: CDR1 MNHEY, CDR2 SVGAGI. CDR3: CVSSYITGTDSPLHF. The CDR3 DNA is TGTGTCAGCAGTTACATCACAGGGACTGATTCACCCCTCCACTTT.

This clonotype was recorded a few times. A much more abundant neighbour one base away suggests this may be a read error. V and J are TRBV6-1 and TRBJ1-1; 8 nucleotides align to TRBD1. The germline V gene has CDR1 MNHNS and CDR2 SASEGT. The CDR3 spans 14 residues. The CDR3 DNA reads TGTACCAGCAGCCAGGACAGGGCGGACACTGAAGCTTTCTTT. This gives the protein CTSSQDRADTEAFF.